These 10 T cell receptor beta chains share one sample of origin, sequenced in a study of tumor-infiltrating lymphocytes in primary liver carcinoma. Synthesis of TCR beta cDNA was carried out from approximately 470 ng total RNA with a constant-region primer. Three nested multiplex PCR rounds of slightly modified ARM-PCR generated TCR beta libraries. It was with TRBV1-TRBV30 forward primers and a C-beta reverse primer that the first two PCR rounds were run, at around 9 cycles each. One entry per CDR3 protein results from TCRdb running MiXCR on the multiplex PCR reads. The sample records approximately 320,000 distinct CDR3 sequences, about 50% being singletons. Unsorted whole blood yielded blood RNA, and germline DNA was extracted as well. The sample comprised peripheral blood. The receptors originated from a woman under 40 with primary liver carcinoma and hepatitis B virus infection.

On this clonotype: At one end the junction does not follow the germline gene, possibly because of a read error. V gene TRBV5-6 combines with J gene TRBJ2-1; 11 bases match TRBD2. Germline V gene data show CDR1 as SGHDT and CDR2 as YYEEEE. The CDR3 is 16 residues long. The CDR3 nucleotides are TGTGCCAGCAGCTTGGTAGGGACTAGCGGTTACAGTGAGCAGTTCTTC. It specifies CASSLVGTSGYSEQFF.

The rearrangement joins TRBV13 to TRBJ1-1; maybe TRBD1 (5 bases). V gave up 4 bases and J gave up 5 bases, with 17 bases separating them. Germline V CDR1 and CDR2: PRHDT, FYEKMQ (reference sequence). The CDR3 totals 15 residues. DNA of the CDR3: TGTGCCAGCAGCTCAAAGGGACCAGGAAAAACTGAAGCTTTCTTT. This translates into CASSSKGPGKTEAFF. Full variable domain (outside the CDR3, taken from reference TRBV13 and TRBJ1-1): AAGVIQSPRHLIKEKRETATLKCYPIPRHDTVYWYQQGPGQDPQFLISFYEKMQSDKGSIPDRFSAQQFSDYHSELNMSSLELGDSALYFCASSSKGPGKTEAFFGQGTRLTVV.

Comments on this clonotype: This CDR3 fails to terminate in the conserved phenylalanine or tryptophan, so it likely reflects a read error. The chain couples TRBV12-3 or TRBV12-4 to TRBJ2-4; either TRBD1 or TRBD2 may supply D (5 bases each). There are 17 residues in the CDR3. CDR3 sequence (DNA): TGTGCCAGCATGGGGGTCAGGGTTGCCTTCGCCAGAAACATTCAGTACATC. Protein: CASMGVRVAFARNIQYI.

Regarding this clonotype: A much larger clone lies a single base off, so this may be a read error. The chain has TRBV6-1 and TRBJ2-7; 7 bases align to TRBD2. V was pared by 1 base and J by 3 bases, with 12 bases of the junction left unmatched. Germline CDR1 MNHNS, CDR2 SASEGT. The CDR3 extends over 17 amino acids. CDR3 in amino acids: CASSEGVAGAGFYEQYF. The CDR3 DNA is TGTGCCAGCAGTGAAGGCGTTGCGGGAGCCGGTTTCTACGAGCAGTACTTC.

In DNA form, the CDR3 reads TGTGCCAGCAGCACGGGTTGGGGTGGGGAGGCCCAGTACTTC. Translated, it gives CASSTGWGGEAQYF. The V call is TRBV7-8, the J call TRBJ2-5; TRBD2 might be the D (6 bases). The CDR3 consists of 14 residues. V was cut by 5 bases and J by 9 bases, with 19 bases left in between. Germline lookup yields CDR1 SGHVS and CDR2 FQNEAQ. The full variable domain, completed using reference TRBV7-8 and TRBJ2-5, is GAGVSQSPRYKVAKRGQDVALRCDPISGHVSLFWYQQALGQGPEFLTYFQNEAQLDKSGLPSDRFFAERPEGSVSTLKIQRTQQEDSAVYLCASSTGWGGEAQYFGPGTRLLVL.

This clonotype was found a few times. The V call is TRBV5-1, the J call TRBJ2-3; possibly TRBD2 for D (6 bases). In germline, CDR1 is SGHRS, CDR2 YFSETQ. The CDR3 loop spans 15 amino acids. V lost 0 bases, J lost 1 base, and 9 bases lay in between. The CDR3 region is CASSLGASGTDTQYF. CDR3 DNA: TGCGCCAGCAGCTTGGGGGCTAGCGGCACAGATACGCAGTATTTT.

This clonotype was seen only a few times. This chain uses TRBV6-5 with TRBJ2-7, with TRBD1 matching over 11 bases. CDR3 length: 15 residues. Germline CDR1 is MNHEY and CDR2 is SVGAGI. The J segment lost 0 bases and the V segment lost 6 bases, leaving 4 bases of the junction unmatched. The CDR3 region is CASRLGTGGSYEQYF. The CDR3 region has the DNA TGTGCCAGCAGACTCGGGACAGGGGGCTCCTACGAGCAGTACTTC.

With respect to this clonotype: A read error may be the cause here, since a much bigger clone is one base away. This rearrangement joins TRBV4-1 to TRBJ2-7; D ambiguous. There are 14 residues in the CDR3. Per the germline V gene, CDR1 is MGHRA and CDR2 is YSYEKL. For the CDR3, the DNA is TGCTCCAGCAGCCCTAATCGGAACCCCTACGAGCAGTACTTC. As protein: CSSSPNRNPYEQYF.

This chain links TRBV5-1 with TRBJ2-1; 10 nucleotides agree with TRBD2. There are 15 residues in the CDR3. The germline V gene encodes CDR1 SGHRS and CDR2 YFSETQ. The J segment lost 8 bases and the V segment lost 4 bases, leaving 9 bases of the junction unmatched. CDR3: CASSLGGSGRYEQFF. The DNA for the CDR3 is TGCGCCAGCAGCCTGGGGGGTAGCGGGAGGTATGAGCAGTTCTTC.

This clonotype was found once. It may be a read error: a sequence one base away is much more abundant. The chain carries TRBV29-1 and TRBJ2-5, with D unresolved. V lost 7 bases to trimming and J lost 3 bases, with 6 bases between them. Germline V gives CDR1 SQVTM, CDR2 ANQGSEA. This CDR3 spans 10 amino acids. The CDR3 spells CSGGKETQYF. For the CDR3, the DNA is TGCAGCGGGGGAAAAGAGACCCAGTACTTC.